The rows below give T cell receptor beta chains drawn from one sample of a study of cytomegalovirus exposure and HLA in healthy donors. Libraries were prepared by immunoSEQ multiplex PCR; TCRdb keeps only in-frame clonotypes and omits some of them. The data contain 200,000 to 250,000 clones, roughly 80% of them singletons. The sample was PBMCs. The receptor source for this set is a girl between 5 and 17 years old in good health and CMV-seronegative. The CDR3 runs from the conserved cysteine through the conserved F or W. D genes are given only for firm matches. The size of a clone is reported for some rows only, either as once, few or many, or as a class for expanded clones.

J: TRBJ2-3; V: TRBV6-1; D: .; size: .; CDR3: CASRERYTQYF; DNA: TGTGCCAGCAGGGAGAGATATACGCAGTATTTT
J: TRBJ2-7; V: TRBV7-6; D: TRBD1; size: .; CDR3: CASSLSPGQGTYEQYF; DNA: TGTGCCAGCAGCTTATCACCGGGACAGGGGACCTACGAGCAGTACTTC
J: TRBJ2-7; V: TRBV7-2; D: .; size: .; CDR3: CASSYGIGLYEQYF; DNA: TGTGCCAGCAGCTACGGGATCGGCCTCTACGAGCAGTACTTC
J: TRBJ2-1; V: TRBV7-9; D: .; size: .; CDR3: CASSPWENEQFF; DNA: TGTGCCAGCAGCCCCTGGGAGAATGAGCAGTTCTTC
J: TRBJ2-5; V: TRBV25-1; D: .; size: once; CDR3: CASSEIHKETQYF; DNA: TGTGCCAGCAGTGAAATCCACAAAGAGACCCAGTACTTC
J: TRBJ1-2; V: TRBV9; D: .; size: .; CDR3: CASSVVLQGDNGYTF; DNA: TGTGCCAGCAGCGTAGTATTACAGGGAGATAATGGCTACACCTTC
J: TRBJ2-1; V: TRBV28; D: TRBD2; size: .; CDR3: CASRKLAGGTDEQFF; DNA: TGTGCCAGCAGAAAACTAGCGGGGGGCACGGATGAGCAGTTCTTC
J: TRBJ1-2; V: TRBV5-6; D: .; size: .; CDR3: CASSSGAVSYTF; DNA: TGTGCCAGCAGCTCCGGAGCTGTTAGCTACACCTTC
J: TRBJ2-1; V: TRBV29-1; D: TRBD1; size: .; CDR3: CSVGGQGTHNEQFF; DNA: TGCAGCGTTGGGGGACAGGGGACGCACAATGAGCAGTTCTTC
J: TRBJ2-3; V: TRBV5-4; D: TRBD2; size: .; CDR3: CASSQTSGGRNTDTQYF; DNA: TGTGCCAGCAGCCAGACTAGCGGGGGAAGAAACACAGATACGCAGTATTTT
J: TRBJ1-2; V: TRBV27; D: .; size: once; CDR3: CASSFEASSPGYTF; DNA: TGTGCCAGCAGTTTCGAGGCCAGCTCCCCAGGCTACACCTTC
J: TRBJ1-2; V: TRBV7-9; D: .; size: once; CDR3: CASSFPGVVDGYTF; DNA: TGTGCCAGCAGCTTTCCGGGGGTCGTGGATGGCTACACCTTC
J: TRBJ2-5; V: TRBV9; D: .; size: .; CDR3: CASSVGGLIGQETQYF; DNA: TGTGCCAGCAGCGTAGGGGGACTTATAGGGCAAGAGACCCAGTACTTC
J: TRBJ2-2; V: TRBV2; D: .; size: .; CDR3: CASRTGAANTGELFF; DNA: TGTGCCAGCAGAACAGGTGCCGCGAACACCGGGGAGCTGTTTTTT
J: TRBJ1-2; V: TRBV6-1; D: .; size: once; CDR3: CASSEDLKGVYGYTF; DNA: TGTGCCAGCAGTGAAGACCTAAAGGGGGTATATGGCTACACCTTC
J: TRBJ2-7; V: TRBV6-5; D: TRBD1; size: .; CDR3: CASSYSNRGVGEQYF; DNA: TGTGCCAGCAGTTACTCGAACAGGGGAGTGGGCGAGCAGTACTTC
J: TRBJ1-2; V: TRBV29-1; D: .; size: .; CDR3: CSVEHRTNYGYTF; DNA: TGCAGCGTTGAGCACAGGACTAACTATGGCTACACCTTC
J: TRBJ2-2; V: TRBV4-1; D: TRBD1; size: .; CDR3: CASSPSGQGFPGELFF; DNA: TGCGCCAGCAGCCCGTCCGGACAGGGATTCCCCGGGGAGCTGTTTTTT
J: TRBJ2-5; V: TRBV6-5; D: .; size: .; CDR3: CASSYSAIGETQYF; DNA: TGTGCCAGCAGTTACTCAGCGATTGGAGAGACCCAGTACTTC
J: TRBJ1-2; V: TRBV28; D: TRBD1; size: .; CDR3: CASSPYRGLYVYGYTF; DNA: TGTGCCAGCAGTCCTTACAGGGGGCTATACGTCTATGGCTACACCTTC
J: TRBJ1-2; V: TRBV6-5; D: .; size: .; CDR3: CASSYSGGNSGYTF; DNA: TGTGCCAGCAGTTACTCGGGAGGGAATTCTGGCTACACCTTC
J: TRBJ2-7; V: TRBV5-1; D: TRBD1; size: .; CDR3: CASSFDDRVGVGEQYF; DNA: TGCGCCAGCAGCTTTGATGACAGGGTCGGGGTCGGGGAGCAGTACTTC
J: TRBJ2-7; V: TRBV19; D: TRBD2; size: .; CDR3: CASSSLAGGPREQYF; DNA: TGTGCCAGTAGTTCACTAGCGGGAGGGCCGCGGGAGCAGTACTTC
J: TRBJ2-1; V: TRBV9; D: TRBD2; size: .; CDR3: CASSPYLAGGIDEQFF; DNA: TGTGCCAGCAGCCCTTACTTAGCGGGAGGGATCGATGAGCAGTTCTTC
J: TRBJ2-3; V: TRBV6-6; D: TRBD2; size: .; CDR3: CASSPKGAGYKDTQYF; DNA: TGTGCCAGCAGCCCGAAAGGAGCGGGATATAAAGATACGCAGTATTTT
J: TRBJ2-7; V: TRBV4-1; D: .; size: few; CDR3: CASSQDRGIEQYF; DNA: TGCGCCAGCAGCCAAGACAGGGGAATCGAGCAGTACTTC
J: TRBJ2-1; V: TRBV30; D: .; size: .; CDR3: CAWSEDTLGQFF; DNA: TGTGCCTGGAGTGAGGACACCCTCGGGCAGTTCTTC
J: TRBJ1-4; V: TRBV6-5; D: TRBD1; size: few; CDR3: CASSYTTGTGSEKLFF; DNA: TGTGCCAGCAGTTACACCACCGGGACAGGCAGTGAAAAACTGTTTTTT
J: TRBJ2-5; V: TRBV5-6; D: TRBD2; size: once; CDR3: CASSLRGLAGLKETQYF; DNA: TGTGCCAGCAGCCTCAGAGGGCTAGCGGGGTTGAAAGAGACCCAGTACTTC
J: TRBJ2-1; V: TRBV18; D: .; size: .; CDR3: CASSPRAGGSNEQFF; DNA: TGTGCCAGCTCACCGAGGGCAGGGGGGTCCAATGAGCAGTTCTTC
J: TRBJ2-3; V: TRBV7-3; D: TRBD2; size: .; CDR3: CASSPGAGAGGRDTQYF; DNA: TGTGCCAGCAGCCCCGGGGCGGGAGCGGGAGGCAGAGATACGCAGTATTTT
J: TRBJ2-2; V: TRBV19; D: .; size: .; CDR3: CASSITGPAPNTGELFF; DNA: TGTGCCAGTAGTATCACAGGGCCTGCGCCGAACACCGGGGAGCTGTTTTTT
J: TRBJ2-6; V: TRBV2; D: .; size: .; CDR3: CASSSSRAAGANVLTF; DNA: TGTGCCAGCAGCTCTTCCAGGGCTGCTGGGGCCAACGTCCTGACTTTC
J: TRBJ1-4; V: TRBV18; D: TRBD1; size: .; CDR3: CASSRTRGDINEKLFF; DNA: TGTGCCAGCTCACGGACCAGGGGGGATATTAATGAAAAACTGTTTTTT
J: TRBJ1-1; V: TRBV2; D: TRBD1; size: .; CDR3: CASPWGEDRGSGPEAFF; DNA: TGTGCCAGCCCCTGGGGGGAGGACAGGGGATCGGGGCCTGAAGCTTTCTTT
J: TRBJ2-2; V: TRBV6-1; D: .; size: .; CDR3: CASSEALRRVSGELFF; DNA: TGTGCCAGCAGTGAAGCTCTTCGCAGGGTTTCAGGGGAGCTGTTTTTT
J: TRBJ2-5; V: TRBV5-1; D: TRBD2; size: .; CDR3: CASRETGGQETQYF; DNA: TGCGCCAGCAGGGAAACGGGGGGTCAAGAGACCCAGTACTTC
J: TRBJ1-3; V: TRBV19; D: .; size: .; CDR3: CASSTGPGDHSGNTIYF; DNA: TGTGCCAGTAGTACCGGACCCGGGGATCACTCTGGAAACACCATATATTTT
J: TRBJ1-4; V: TRBV28; D: TRBD1; size: .; CDR3: CASSLQQGGEEEKLFF; DNA: TGTGCCAGCAGTTTACAACAGGGGGGCGAGGAGGAAAAACTGTTTTTT
J: TRBJ2-5; V: TRBV5-8; D: .; size: .; CDR3: CASSLGGQGWETQYF; DNA: TGTGCCAGCAGCTTGGGGGGGCAAGGATGGGAGACCCAGTACTTC